This entry lists 18 T cell receptor beta chains sequenced from one sample in a study of blood T cell repertoires in COVID-19. The protocol was immunoSEQ multiplex PCR, while the TCRdb copy is restricted to in-frame clones and leaves out a portion. This sample carries tens of thousands of clones, under 95% of them seen once, and the ten largest clones take under 8.5%. Sequencing was carried out using peripheral blood. Receptors were obtained from a man aged 65 to 79 with active COVID-19.

The rearrangement links TRBV6-6 to TRBJ2-1, with 12 bases that match TRBD2. Germline V CDR1 and CDR2: MNHNY, SVGAGI (reference sequence). This CDR3 region has 15 residues. The ends lost 6 bases at V and 8 bases at J; junction bases unmatched: 8. The CDR3 DNA reads TGTGCCAGCAGCCTAGCGGGGGGGCAGTCCTATGAGCAGTTCTTC. The encoded protein is CASSLAGGQSYEQFF.

The gene calls are TRBV6-6 and TRBJ1-2; 8 bases agree with TRBD1. CDR1 and CDR2 (germline): MNHNY, SVGAGI (reference sequence). The CDR3 consists of 16 residues. Unmatched junction bases numbered 8, after V lost 0 bases and J lost 5 bases. The DNA for the CDR3 is TGTGCCAGCAGTTACTCCGGACAGGGTGGCGCTTATGGCTACACCTTC. Protein product: CASSYSGQGGAYGYTF.

The chain employs TRBV27 and TRBJ2-1, with 10 bases that match TRBD1. Germline CDR1 and CDR2: MNHEY and SMNVEV (reference sequence). The CDR3 runs 14 residues. J gave up 6 bases and V 2 bases, and 1 base lay outside the gene matches. CDR3 DNA sequence: TGTGCCAGCAGTTTAGGGACAGGGGCCAATGAGCAGTTCTTC. Protein: CASSLGTGANEQFF.

This chain connects TRBV3-1 (or the pseudogene TRBV3-2) to TRBJ2-1; D is undetermined. In germline, CDR1 is LGHDT, CDR2 YNNKEL (reference sequence). V dropped 2 bases and J dropped 13 bases, with 9 bases sitting between them. There are 11 residues in the CDR3. CDR3 residues: CASSQSTSQFF. CDR3 coding DNA: TGTGCCAGCAGCCAATCTACTTCTCAGTTCTTC.

This rearrangement joins TRBV5-1 to TRBJ1-1; the D is unclear. The CDR3 totals 13 residues. Trimming removed 6 bases from V and 3 bases from J, with 12 bases in between. Germline V gives CDR1 SGHRS, CDR2 YFSETQ. The CDR3 nucleotides are TGCGCCAGCAAGAGGGATAGGGACACTGAAGCTTTCTTT. Amino acids: CASKRDRDTEAFF.

The rearrangement links TRBV27 to TRBJ1-5, with 7 bases lining up with TRBD1. Losses at the gene ends were 6 bases for V and 2 bases for J; bases not matched to a gene: 4. CDR1 MNHEY and CDR2 SMNVEV come from the germline V gene (reference sequence). The CDR3 extends over 14 amino acids. The CDR3 here is CASSRTGGNQPQHF. DNA for the CDR3: TGTGCCAGCAGCCGCACAGGGGGCAATCAGCCCCAGCATTTT.

The V and J genes are TRBV29-1 and TRBJ2-3; 9 nucleotides align to TRBD2. The V and J ends lost 3 bases and 6 bases, in that order; junction bases with no gene match: 4. The CDR3 runs to 13 residues. Germline V lookup: CDR1 SQVTM, CDR2 ANQGSEA. The CDR3 DNA is TGCAGCGTTGAGCGGGGGGGCCCCGATACGCAGTATTTT. It codes for CSVERGGPDTQYF.

The chain links TRBV27 to TRBJ2-1; 9 bases agree with TRBD2. Trimming removed 6 bases from V and 0 bases from J; junction bases left unmatched: 6. The CDR3 runs to 16 residues. The germline V gene has CDR1 MNHEY and CDR2 SMNVEV (reference sequence). CDR3: CASSRAGGASYNEQFF. The CDR3 coding sequence is TGTGCCAGCAGCCGAGCGGGGGGCGCCTCCTACAATGAGCAGTTCTTC.

The V call is TRBV27, the J call TRBJ2-2, with 9 bases fitting TRBD1. CDR3 size: 15 residues. Germline CDR1 and CDR2: MNHEY and SMNVEV (reference sequence). After removal of 3 bases from V and 9 bases from J, the junction contained 8 bases not matched to a gene. CDR3 DNA sequence: TGTGCCAGCAGTTTTCTGGACAGGGGCGAAAGGGAGCTGTTTTTT. It translates to CASSFLDRGERELFF.

The gene calls are TRBV6-1 and TRBJ2-1; the D gene is possibly TRBD1 (5 bases). Germline CDR1 is MNHNS and CDR2 is SASEGT. V lost 4 bases to trimming and J lost 4 bases, with 20 bases between them. This CDR3 comprises 17 residues. CDR3 residues: CASSVLHTGPAYNEQFF. CDR3 sequence (DNA): TGTGCCAGCAGTGTCCTGCACACAGGTCCCGCTTACAATGAGCAGTTCTTC.

This rearrangement joins TRBV7-3 to TRBJ1-1; no clear D gene. This CDR3 comprises 15 residues. Germline CDR1 SGHTA, CDR2 FQGTGA. V lost 2 bases and J lost 1, with 11 bases in between. In nucleotides, the CDR3 is TGTGCCAGCAGCTTATTGGGCGAGAGGAACACTGAAGCTTTCTTT. This encodes CASSLLGERNTEAFF.

This sequence joins TRBV28 and TRBJ1-4; no reliable D call. CDR3 length: 12 residues. V dropped 5 bases and J dropped 7 bases, with 8 bases sitting between them. Germline V gives CDR1 MDHEN, CDR2 SYDVKM. CDR3 DNA sequence: TGTGCCAGCAGTGGCCTTTTTGAAAAACTGTTTTTT. It is translated as CASSGLFEKLFF.

The chain recombines TRBV11-1 with TRBJ2-2, with TRBD1 identical over 8 bases. V lost 5 bases and J lost 5; bases outside the gene matches: 4. Germline values: CDR1 SGHAT, CDR2 FQDESV (reference sequence). The CDR3 runs to 14 residues. The CDR3 here is CASSLQGATGELFF. The CDR3 DNA sequence: TGTGCCAGCAGCCTCCAGGGGGCTACCGGGGAGCTGTTTTTT.

This rearrangement joins TRBV5-1 to TRBJ2-1; 12 bases match TRBD1. V lost 4 bases and J lost 10; bases outside the gene matches: 12. This CDR3 spans 16 amino acids. Germline V lookup: CDR1 SGHRS, CDR2 YFSETQ. CDR3 sequence: CASSPGPGQGAGEQFF. DNA for the CDR3: TGCGCCAGCAGCCCCGGGCCGGGACAGGGGGCGGGAGAGCAGTTCTTC.

The chain employs TRBV3-1 (or the pseudogene TRBV3-2) and TRBJ1-1; D remains ambiguous. Germline assignment: CDR1 LGHDT and CDR2 YNNKEL (reference sequence). V was pared by 4 bases and J by 3 bases, with 6 bases between. The CDR3 contains 12 residues. DNA of the CDR3: TGTGCCAGCAGCCCCGGGGACACTGAAGCTTTCTTT. The encoded protein is CASSPGDTEAFF.

This clone appeared once. The J gene is TRBJ1-4, the V gene TRBV2, with D hard to call. There are 13 residues in the CDR3. The V end was cut by 8 bases, the J end by 8 bases, with 15 bases between. Germline assignment: CDR1 SNHLY and CDR2 FYNNEI. DNA of the CDR3: TGTGCCAGCGAAATCGCCGAGCGGGAAAAACTGTTTTTT. Its translation: CASEIAEREKLFF.

The chain is built from TRBV5-4 and TRBJ1-1, with unresolved D. Germline CDR1 SGHNT, CDR2 YYREEE (reference sequence). The CDR3 length is 14 residues. V lost 0 bases, J lost 4 bases, and 10 bases lay in between. The CDR3 sequence is CASSLDERGTEAFF. The CDR3, as DNA: TGTGCCAGCAGCTTGGACGAAAGAGGCACTGAAGCTTTCTTT. The whole variable domain, remainder taken from reference TRBV5-4 and TRBJ1-1, is ETGVTQSPTHLIKTRGQQVTLRCSSQSGHNTVSWYQQALGQGPQFIFQYYREEENGRGNFPPRFSGLQFPNYSSELNVNALELDDSALYLCASSLDERGTEAFFGQGTRLTVV.

The chain is built from TRBV9 and TRBJ2-7; 8 bases fit TRBD1. CDR3 length: 15 amino acids. Germline assignment: CDR1 SGDLS and CDR2 YYNGEE. The J segment lost 4 bases and the V segment lost 4 bases, leaving 10 bases of the junction unmatched. This CDR3 is CASSPRQGSLYEQYF. As DNA, the CDR3 is TGTGCCAGCAGCCCTCGACAGGGGAGCCTTTACGAGCAGTACTTC.